This T cell receptor (beta chain) was captured by sequencing in a study of shared T cell receptors in the human thymus. TCRdb's table, derived via immunoSEQ multiplex PCR, lists solely in-frame clones and lacks some. The sample lists hundreds of thousands of clones; approximately 95% were seen once. V was cut by 7 bases and J by 0 bases, with 14 bases left in between. The CDR3 spans 15 residues. CDR1 and CDR2 (germline): SGHTS, YDEGEE. Sequenced: thymocytes. The sequence was obtained from a human donor. The V and J genes are TRBV5-8 and TRBJ2-1; D remains ambiguous. CDR3 residues: CASPFIANSYNEQFF. DNA of the CDR3: TGTGCCAGCCCCTTTATAGCTAACTCCTACAATGAGCAGTTCTTC.